The next 32 T cell receptor beta chains were all read from a single sample in a study of T cells in Graves' hyperthyroidism and ophthalmopathy. The CDR3 regions of TCR beta were amplified from RNA transcripts. The HTBI primer set served for first-round RT-PCR of the TCR CDR3. Each CDR3 protein is one row after TCRdb ran MiXCR on the multiplex PCR reads. The table shows about 55,000 distinct CDR3 sequences, with 53% occurring only once. Sequencing was done on a sample of blood. These receptors originate from a woman in her sixties with Graves' ophthalmopathy.

This rearrangement joins TRBV19 to TRBJ2-7, with 7 nucleotides matching TRBD1. The CDR3 extends over 13 amino acids. Trimming removed 8 bases from V and 2 bases from J; junction bases left unmatched: 6. CDR1 is LNHDA, CDR2 SQIVND, per germline (reference sequence). CDR3 sequence (DNA): TGTGCCAGTTCGACAGGGTTTCCCTACGAGCAGTACTTC. It translates to CASSTGFPYEQYF. Together with reference TRBV19 and TRBJ2-7, the CDR3 gives the full variable domain: DGGITQSPKYLFRKEGQNVTLSCEQNLNHDAMYWYRQDPGQGLRLIYYSQIVNDFQKGDIAEGYSVSREKKESFPLTVTSAQKNPTAFYLCASSTGFPYEQYFGPGTRLTVT.

In this sample, this clonotype turned up once. The CDR3 region is CASSGAGTGIDTQYF. CDR3 in DNA: TGTGCCAGCAGTGGTGCGGGGACAGGGATAGATACGCAGTATTTT. The chain carries TRBV2 and TRBJ2-3; TRBD1 aligns across 9 bases. Germline-derived CDR1 and CDR2 are SNHLY and FYNNEI. The length of the CDR3 is 15 residues. J lost 5 bases, V lost 4 bases, and 7 bases had no gene match.

The genes are TRBV14 and TRBJ2-7; D call uncertain. The CDR3 consists of 17 residues. CDR1 and CDR2 from the germline V gene are SGHDN and FVKESK. V was shortened by 7 bases and J by 0 bases, with 22 bases between the two germline ends. CDR3 nucleotides: TGTGCCAGCACCCCCCGGGTTAAGGCCCGCAGCTCCTACGAGCAGTACTTC. This codes for CASTPRVKARSSYEQYF.

The table lists this clonotype with many counts. V and J are TRBV12-5 and TRBJ2-1; a weak D match, TRBD2 (7 bases). Trimming took 3 bases from V and 3 from J, leaving 15 bases between them. Germline loops: CDR1 LGHNT, CDR2 FRNRAP. CDR3 size: 16 residues. The CDR3: CASGFLRGALYNEQFF. CDR3 coding DNA: TGTGCTAGTGGTTTCCTTCGGGGGGCCCTCTACAATGAGCAGTTCTTC.

V usage is TRBV7-9 and J usage is TRBJ1-6, with TRBD1 as a possible D gene (6 bases). The germline V gene encodes CDR1 SEHNR and CDR2 FQNEAQ (reference sequence). The length of the CDR3 is 15 residues. V lost 5 bases, J lost 7 bases, and 15 bases lay in between. The CDR3 spells CASSPLAGGNSPLHF. The CDR3 region has the DNA TGTGCCAGCAGCCCACTCGCGGGGGGCAATTCACCCCTCCACTTT.

This chain uses TRBV6-5 with TRBJ2-7, with D maybe TRBD2 (5 bases). The germline V and J ends were trimmed by 6 bases and 4 bases, with 10 bases remaining between them. CDR1 is MNHEY and CDR2 is SVGAGI in the germline V gene. The CDR3 consists of 12 residues. CDR3 nucleotides: TGTGCCAGCAGGCCCCGGGAATACGAGCAGTACTTC. This codes for CASRPREYEQYF.

By frequency in the sample, this clonotype is medium-sized. The chain has TRBV10-3 and TRBJ2-7, with 9 bases aligning to TRBD1. Losses at the gene ends were 7 bases for V and 0 bases for J; bases not matched to a gene: 7. Per germline, CDR1 ENHRY and CDR2 SYGVKD. The CDR3 runs 15 residues. The CDR3 sequence: CAIKRTGATSYEQYF. CDR3 in DNA: TGTGCCATCAAGAGGACAGGGGCTACCTCCTACGAGCAGTACTTC.

This sequence joins TRBV10-3 and TRBJ2-7; TRBD1 might be the D (5 bases). The V end lost 0 bases, the J end lost 5 bases, and 20 bases lay between the germline ends. Germline CDR1 is ENHRY and CDR2 is SYGVKD. The CDR3 sequence is 17 residues long. The CDR3 nucleotides read TGTGCCATCAGTGAGTCAGGACAATTCAATCAGCCCCACGAGCAGTACTTC. Translated: CAISESGQFNQPHEQYF.

This chain links TRBV7-2 with TRBJ1-1, with a weak D call TRBD1 (5 bases). Germline V CDR1 and CDR2: SGHTA, FQGNSA. The length of the CDR3 is 14 residues. Trimming pared 1 base from V and 5 bases from J, leaving 11 bases between. The CDR3 DNA is TGTGCCAGCAGCTTAGAATCTGGGGGAACTGAAGCTTTCTTT. This encodes CASSLESGGTEAFF.

In its sample, this clonotype is medium-sized. The chain is built from TRBV20-1 and TRBJ2-7; 11 bases agree with TRBD2. From germline, CDR1 is DFQATT and CDR2 SNEGSKA (reference sequence). V lost 5 bases to trimming and J lost 2 bases; unmatched junction nucleotides: 5. The CDR3 has 14 amino acids. This CDR3 reads CSAVGTSGTYEQYF. The CDR3 coding sequence is TGCAGTGCTGTCGGGACTAGCGGAACCTACGAGCAGTACTTC.

This chain joins TRBV6-1 and TRBJ2-7, with a weak D call TRBD2 (7 bases). The CDR3 has 14 amino acids. The V gene lost 3 bases and the J gene lost 7 bases, with 16 bases spanning the gap. Germline lookup yields CDR1 MNHNS and CDR2 SASEGT. CDR3 sequence reads: CASSDGRDTGEQYF. The CDR3 DNA follows: TGTGCCAGCAGTGATGGGAGGGACACCGGGGAGCAGTACTTC.

This clonotype was observed a handful of times. A read error may explain this, as a much larger clone is one base away. The chain recombines TRBV4-1 with TRBJ2-3; 8 bases align to TRBD1. V dropped 4 bases and J dropped 3; count of bases not matched to a gene: 3. This CDR3 contains 14 residues. Germline V CDR1 and CDR2: MGHRA, YSYEKL. The chain's CDR3 is CASSLQGGTDTQYF. DNA of the CDR3: TGCGCCAGCAGCCTACAGGGGGGAACAGATACGCAGTATTTT.

This chain links TRBV2 with TRBJ1-2; D may be TRBD1 (5 bases). V shed 11 bases and J shed 5 bases, with 30 bases lying between them. The CDR3 is 17 residues long. The germline V gene encodes CDR1 SNHLY and CDR2 FYNNEI. The CDR3 DNA reads as TGTGCCGGAGCCCCGGCAGGGACCTCACCCCTGATTTATGGCTACACCTTC. It yields the protein CAGAPAGTSPLIYGYTF. Using reference TRBV2 and TRBJ1-2 for the parts outside the CDR3, the full variable domain is EPEVTQTPSHQVTQMGQEVILRCVPISNHLYFYWYRQILGQKVEFLVSFYNNEISEKSEIFDDQFSVERPDGSNFTLKIRSTKLEDSAMYFCAGAPAGTSPLIYGYTFGSGTRLTVV.

The sample holds many counts of this clonotype. This sequence joins TRBV5-1 and TRBJ1-2; D is undetermined. The V gene's germline CDR1 is SGHRS and CDR2 YFSETQ. Trimming removed 1 base at V and 3 bases at J, with 13 bases between. This CDR3 is built from 15 residues. This chain's CDR3 is CASSLSLGPDYGYTF. In DNA, the CDR3 is TGCGCCAGCAGCTTGAGTCTGGGTCCGGACTATGGCTACACCTTC.

This clonotype occurred many times. This sequence joins TRBV4-2 and TRBJ1-5; D might be TRBD1 (5 bases). This CDR3 comprises 18 residues. V lost 0 bases and J 4 bases, leaving 19 bases between the germline ends. CDR1 and CDR2 (germline): LGHNA, YNFKEQ. The CDR3 loop is CASSQDGMGGVRNQPQHF. CDR3 nucleotides: TGTGCCAGCAGCCAAGATGGGATGGGGGGGGTTAGGAATCAGCCCCAGCATTTT.

Note on this clonotype: At one boundary the junction diverges from the germline segment, which might be a read error. V and J are TRBV7-7 and TRBJ1-4; TRBD1 matches 8 bases. CDR3 length: 14 amino acids. Germline CDR1 reads SSHAT; CDR2 reads FNYEAQ (reference sequence). The CDR3 DNA is TGTGCTAGCAGCCCTACAGGGGGTTATGAAAAACTGTTTTTT. Residues: CASSPTGGYEKLFF.

The V and J genes are TRBV6-7 and TRBJ1-4; the D is unclear. TRBV6-7 belongs to the ORF category, with a function that is uncertain. The V gene lost 6 bases and the J gene lost 5 bases, with 13 bases spanning the gap. This CDR3 region has 14 residues. The CDR3 DNA follows: TGTGCCAGCAGCCCACGATGCAAGAATGAAAAACTGTTTTTT. Translation: CASSPRCKNEKLFF.

This clonotype was detected many times. The chain links TRBV4-1 to TRBJ2-7, with TRBD1 identical over 12 bases. Germline CDR1 MGHRA, CDR2 YSYEKL. J gave up 6 bases and V 6 bases, and 9 bases lay outside the gene matches. CDR3 length: 15 amino acids. CDR3 loop: CASSSEGQGASEQYF. CDR3 nucleotide sequence: TGCGCCAGCAGTTCTGAGGGACAGGGGGCGTCCGAGCAGTACTTC.

The sample holds one count of this clonotype. The chain carries TRBV4-1 and TRBJ2-1, with 13 bases identical to TRBD2. Germline V gives CDR1 MGHRA, CDR2 YSYEKL. This CDR3 comprises 16 residues. The V segment lost 5 bases and the J segment 10 bases; nucleotides outside the gene matches: 11. The DNA for the CDR3 is TGCGCCAGCAGCTTCCAAACTAGCGGGGGGGCGCGCGAGCAGTTCTTC. This gives the protein CASSFQTSGGAREQFF.

This clonotype was seen at least ten times. J is TRBJ2-5 and V is TRBV4-1; 9 bases map to TRBD1. The V gene's germline CDR1 is MGHRA and CDR2 YSYEKL. This CDR3 region has 16 residues. J gave up 5 bases and V 1 base, and 8 bases lay outside the gene matches. This CDR3 reads CASSQAPGQGEETQYF. In DNA form, the CDR3 reads TGCGCCAGCAGCCAAGCCCCGGGACAGGGAGAGGAGACCCAGTACTTC.

This sequence joins TRBV20-1 and TRBJ1-1; D gene unclear. Germline CDR1 is DFQATT and CDR2 is SNEGSKA (reference sequence). CDR3 length: 12 amino acids. V was shortened by 0 bases and J by 8 bases, with 10 bases between the two germline ends. The CDR3: CSARDTSGEAFF. CDR3 bases: TGCAGTGCTAGAGATACTAGCGGAGAAGCTTTCTTT.

This clonotype occurred once. V is TRBV6-4 and J is TRBJ2-7; 11 bases line up with TRBD1. The CDR3 totals 14 residues. V was clipped by 2 bases and J by 4 bases; unmatched bases: 1. The germline CDR1 and CDR2 sequences are MRHNA and SNTAGT. CDR3 sequence reads: CASSDRDRGYEQYF. Written as DNA, the CDR3 is TGTGCCAGCAGTGACCGGGACAGGGGGTACGAGCAGTACTTC.

This clonotype was seen at least ten times. The chain uses TRBV14 and TRBJ2-3; the D gene is possibly TRBD2 (7 bases). The CDR3 has 17 amino acids. Germline V lookup: CDR1 SGHDN, CDR2 FVKESK. Trimming took off 3 bases at V and 3 bases at J, with 19 bases between the two ends. The CDR3 coding sequence is TGTGCCAGCAGCCACCCTGTCCGGGGGGCGCGGACAGATACGCAGTATTTT. This codes for CASSHPVRGARTDTQYF.

As regards this clonotype: One junction end disagrees with the germline gene, perhaps due to a read error. The chain recombines TRBV7-9 with TRBJ2-1; 15 nucleotides line up with TRBD2. The CDR3 length is 14 residues. Per the germline V gene, CDR1 is SEHNR and CDR2 is FQNEAQ (reference sequence). The CDR3: CATSSPGLAGGQFF. Written as DNA, the CDR3 is TGTGCCACCAGCAGTCCGGGACTAGCGGGGGGGCAGTTCTTC. Supplemented by reference TRBV7-9 and TRBJ2-1, the full variable domain reads DTGVSQNPRHKITKRGQNVTFRCDPISEHNRLYWYRQTLGQGPEFLTYFQNEAQLEKSRLLSDRFSAERPKGSFSTLEIQRTEQGDSAMYLCATSSPGLAGGQFFGPGTRLTVL.

This CDR3 reads CASSLRGGGHNTGEQYF. In nucleotides, the CDR3 is TGTGCCAGCAGCTTAAGGGGAGGGGGACATAACACCGGGGAGCAGTACTTC. The rearrangement links TRBV7-3 to TRBJ2-7; D might be TRBD2 (7 bases). The CDR3 is made up of 17 amino acids. Trimming cost V 1 base and J 7 bases, with 23 bases left between them. Looked up from germline, CDR1 is SGHTA and CDR2 is FQGTGA.

The J gene is TRBJ1-1, the V gene TRBV19; D ambiguous. This CDR3 contains 11 residues. The germline gives CDR1 LNHDA, CDR2 SQIVND (reference sequence). V lost 3 bases and J 5 bases, leaving 4 bases between the germline ends. This chain's CDR3 is CASSILTEAFF. CDR3 sequence (DNA): TGTGCCAGTAGTATCCTGACTGAAGCTTTCTTT.

This clonotype occurred many times. The rearrangement uses TRBV11-3 and TRBJ2-3; 11 bases match TRBD1. V shed 5 bases, J shed 5 bases, and the junction held 3 bases outside the gene matches. The CDR3 is made up of 14 amino acids. Germline CDR1 is SGHNT and CDR2 is YENEEA. The CDR3 loop is CASSPGQGVDTQYF. CDR3 DNA: TGTGCCAGCAGCCCGGGACAGGGGGTAGATACGCAGTATTTT.

The chain couples TRBV7-3 to TRBJ1-1, with TRBD1 identical over 7 bases. The V gene end was trimmed by 1 base and the J gene end by 1 base; junction bases not matched to a gene: 3. The CDR3 totals 15 residues. The germline V gene encodes CDR1 SGHTA and CDR2 FQGTGA. The CDR3 nucleotides read TGTGCCAGCAGCTTAAAACAGGGGAGGAACACTGAAGCTTTCTTT. Translating it yields CASSLKQGRNTEAFF. The whole variable domain, filled in from reference TRBV7-3 and TRBJ1-1, reads GAGVSQTPSNKVTEKGKYVELRCDPISGHTALYWYRQSLGQGPEFLIYFQGTGAADDSGLPNDRFFAVRPEGSVSTLKIQRTERGDSAVYLCASSLKQGRNTEAFFGQGTRLTVV.

This clonotype occurred many times. The CDR3 region is CASRRTSGGVYNEQFF. For the CDR3, the DNA is TGTGCCAGCAGACGGACATCAGGGGGGGTGTACAATGAGCAGTTCTTC. J is TRBJ2-1 and V is TRBV7-2; perhaps D is TRBD1 or TRBD2 (7 bases each). Germline V gene data show CDR1 as SGHTA and CDR2 as FQGNSA. There are 16 residues in the CDR3. Trimming left V 6 bases short and J 4 bases short, with 19 bases between.

This clonotype is labeled medium-sized. V and J are TRBV2 and TRBJ1-5; no clear D. Germline CDR1 is SNHLY and CDR2 is FYNNEI. V lost 5 bases and J lost 7, with 12 bases in between. The CDR3 spans 13 residues. The CDR3 sequence is CASSPGEEQPQHF. In nucleotides, the CDR3 is TGTGCCAGCAGTCCAGGTGAGGAGCAGCCCCAGCATTTT.

Many counts were recorded for this clonotype. The CDR3 loop reads CASSVGGSGGYNEQFF. The CDR3 DNA follows: TGTGCCAGCAGCGTAGGCGGTAGCGGGGGCTACAATGAGCAGTTCTTC. The V call is TRBV9, the J call TRBJ2-1, with 9 bases matching TRBD2. The germline CDR1 and CDR2 sequences are SGDLS and YYNGEE. The J segment lost 3 bases and the V segment lost 0 bases, leaving 4 bases of the junction unmatched. The CDR3 extends over 16 amino acids.

This clonotype was observed at least ten times. Here the CDR3 DNA reads TGTGCCAGCATCCTCCGGGGCACCTCGCGAGATACGCAGTATTTT. Amino acids: CASILRGTSRDTQYF. The genes are TRBV7-2 and TRBJ2-3; D possibly matches TRBD1 or TRBD2 (5 bases each). Looked up from germline, CDR1 is SGHTA and CDR2 is FQGNSA. V lost 7 bases and J lost 5, with 19 bases in between. CDR3 length: 15 residues.